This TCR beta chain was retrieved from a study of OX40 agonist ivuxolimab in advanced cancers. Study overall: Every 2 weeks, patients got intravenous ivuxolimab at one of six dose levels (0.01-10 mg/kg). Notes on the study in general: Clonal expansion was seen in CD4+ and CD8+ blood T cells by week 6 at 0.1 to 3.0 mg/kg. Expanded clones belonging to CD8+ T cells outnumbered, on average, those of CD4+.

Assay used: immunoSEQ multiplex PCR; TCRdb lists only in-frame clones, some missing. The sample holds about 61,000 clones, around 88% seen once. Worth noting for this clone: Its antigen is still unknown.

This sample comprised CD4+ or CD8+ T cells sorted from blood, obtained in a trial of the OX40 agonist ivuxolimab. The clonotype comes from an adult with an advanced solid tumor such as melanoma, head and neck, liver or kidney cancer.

DNA of the CDR3: TGTGCCACCAGCCCCCAGGGCTCGTACGAGCAGTACTTC. Its protein product is CATSPQGSYEQYF. V and J are TRBV15 and TRBJ2-7; D perhaps matches TRBD1 (5 bases). The CDR3 covers 13 residues. Trimming cost V 5 bases and J 4 bases, with 12 bases left between them. Looked up from germline, CDR1 is LNHNV and CDR2 is YYDKDF (reference sequence).